These 20 T cell receptor beta chains originate from one sample sequenced in a study of cytomegalovirus exposure and HLA in healthy donors (dated by TCRdb to about 2017). The method was the immunoSEQ multiplex PCR assay. TCRdb retrieved this table from immuneACCESS and kept in-frame rearrangements only. Not all clones are present; in checked studies, unresolved V genes account for under half, and no reason is known for the remainder. The sample table holds 250,000 to 300,000 clones, of which around 85% were seen once. Around 1% of the sample belongs to the ten largest clones. The sequencing sample was made of PBMCs. The receptors originated from a woman under 30 in good health and CMV-seronegative.

This sequence joins TRBV18 and TRBJ1-2, with a tentative D call TRBD1 (6 bases). There are 14 residues in the CDR3. Germline V lookup: CDR1 KGHSH, CDR2 LQKENI. V was clipped by 5 bases and J by 6 bases, with 16 bases between them. The CDR3 DNA is TGTGCCAGCTCAGCCGGGCAGGGGCGAGATGGCTACACCTTC. Its protein product is CASSAGQGRDGYTF.

The chain is built from TRBV10-1 and TRBJ1-2; unclear D gene. With 4 bases removed from V and 4 bases from J, the gap between germline ends came to 7 bases. The V gene's germline CDR1 is WNHNN and CDR2 SYGVQD (reference sequence). The CDR3 has 12 residues. The CDR3 DNA reads as TGCGCCAGCAGTGTAGATTCCTATGGCTACACCTTC. The encoded protein is CASSVDSYGYTF.

The rearrangement joins TRBV7-6 to TRBJ1-1; the D gene is possibly TRBD1 (5 bases). The CDR3 covers 12 residues. V lost 3 bases to trimming and J lost 7 bases, with 9 bases between them. Per germline, CDR1 SGHVS and CDR2 FNYEAQ. Here the CDR3 DNA reads TGTGCCAGCAGCTTTCTCAGGGATGAAGCTTTCTTT. Its protein product is CASSFLRDEAFF.

The chain couples TRBV5-4 to TRBJ2-1; D is unresolved. This CDR3 has 16 residues. Trimming took 0 bases from V and 0 from J, leaving 10 bases between them. Germline V CDR1 and CDR2: SGHNT, YYREEE (reference sequence). For the CDR3, the DNA is TGTGCCAGCAGCTTGGGTGTCGGTAGCTCCTACAATGAGCAGTTCTTC. Amino acid sequence: CASSLGVGSSYNEQFF.

This rearrangement joins TRBV9 to TRBJ2-1; 10 bases are shared with TRBD2. Looked up from germline, CDR1 is SGDLS and CDR2 is YYNGEE. Unmatched junction bases numbered 3, after V lost 3 bases and J lost 3 bases. The CDR3 has 15 residues. For the CDR3, the DNA is TGTGCCAGCAGCGGGGTAGCGGGGGGCTACAATGAGCAGTTCTTC. Translating it yields CASSGVAGGYNEQFF.

This clone showed up just once. The chain has TRBV5-1 and TRBJ1-4, with TRBD1 as a possible D gene (6 bases). Germline V gives CDR1 SGHRS, CDR2 YFSETQ. This CDR3 is 16 amino acids long. V was shortened by 2 bases and J by 0 bases, with 11 bases between the two germline ends. This CDR3 reads CASSFDRFSTNEKLFF. CDR3 nucleotides: TGCGCCAGCAGCTTCGACAGGTTCTCAACTAATGAAAAACTGTTTTTT.

The CDR3 region is CASSLAGLSSYEQYF. The DNA for the CDR3 is TGTGCCAGCAGCTTGGCGGGGTTGAGCTCCTACGAGCAGTACTTC. This chain uses TRBV5-4 with TRBJ2-7; D may be TRBD2 (5 bases). In germline, CDR1 is SGHNT, CDR2 YYREEE (reference sequence). Trimming pared 0 bases from V and 0 bases from J, leaving 10 bases between. The CDR3 spans 15 residues.

The J gene is TRBJ2-5, the V gene TRBV27; D is possibly TRBD2 (5 bases). Germline V CDR1 and CDR2: MNHEY, SMNVEV (reference sequence). V was pared by 4 bases and J by 5 bases, with 8 bases between. The CDR3 length is 12 residues. The CDR3 DNA sequence: TGTGCCAGCAGTTCCCGGGGTGAGACCCAGTACTTC. It specifies CASSSRGETQYF.

The rearrangement links TRBV15 to TRBJ2-7, with a possible D match to TRBD2 (6 bases). From germline, CDR1 is LNHNV and CDR2 YYDKDF (reference sequence). The CDR3 spans 15 residues. The germline V and J ends were trimmed by 1 base and 6 bases, with 16 bases remaining between them. CDR3 in amino acids: CATSRVGGGSTEQYF. CDR3 sequence (DNA): TGTGCCACCAGCAGAGTTGGGGGAGGATCGACCGAGCAGTACTTC.

In this sample, this clone turned up once. This chain links TRBV15 with TRBJ2-7; maybe TRBD2 (6 bases). This CDR3 spans 15 amino acids. V was cut by 3 bases and J by 4 bases, with 16 bases left in between. Germline values: CDR1 LNHNV, CDR2 YYDKDF (reference sequence). The chain's CDR3 is CATSRKSEGVYEQYF. CDR3 in DNA: TGTGCCACCAGCAGGAAGTCGGAGGGCGTATACGAGCAGTACTTC.

This chain connects TRBV4-1 to TRBJ2-7, with D uncertain. This CDR3 contains 13 residues. Trimming cost V 1 base and J 3 bases, with 7 bases left between them. CDR1 is MGHRA and CDR2 is YSYEKL in the germline V gene. CDR3 coding DNA: TGCGCCAGCAGCCAAGGAGCGATCTACGAGCAGTACTTC. Its protein is CASSQGAIYEQYF.

A single count supports this clone. DNA of the CDR3: TGCGCCAGCAGCCTAGGGACAGGGAACTATGGCTACACCTTC. Amino acid sequence: CASSLGTGNYGYTF. The chain uses TRBV4-1 and TRBJ1-2, with 9 bases aligning to TRBD1. The germline V gene encodes CDR1 MGHRA and CDR2 YSYEKL. V lost 4 bases, J lost 2 bases, and 2 bases stayed unmatched. This CDR3 has 14 amino acids.

This clone was recorded only once. The chain has TRBV9 and TRBJ1-5; 9 bases align to TRBD1. V lost 1 base and J lost 5; bases outside the gene matches: 4. This CDR3 spans 15 amino acids. Germline V gene data show CDR1 as SGDLS and CDR2 as YYNGEE. CDR3 in DNA: TGTGCCAGCAGCGTAATACAGGGGGCGGATCAGCCCCAGCATTTT. It specifies CASSVIQGADQPQHF.

V usage is TRBV6-5 and J usage is TRBJ2-7, with TRBD2 matching over 7 bases. This CDR3 region has 14 residues. The junction had 8 bases not matched to a gene; V was cut back by 5 bases and J by 4 bases. Germline CDR1 and CDR2: MNHEY and SVGAGI. The CDR3 here is CASSPPGLSYEQYF. The CDR3 bases are TGTGCCAGCAGTCCTCCGGGACTATCATACGAGCAGTACTTC.

This clone occurred a few times. The V gene is TRBV13, the J gene TRBJ2-2; a possible D gene is TRBD1 (6 bases). V was cut by 5 bases and J by 2 bases, with 9 bases left in between. CDR1 PRHDT and CDR2 FYEKMQ come from the germline V gene (reference sequence). The length of the CDR3 is 14 residues. DNA of the CDR3: TGTGCCAGCAGCCTGACAGGCAACACCGGGGAGCTGTTTTTT. This sequence encodes CASSLTGNTGELFF.

For this clone: The junction departs from the called germline gene at one end, perhaps through a read error. The rearrangement links TRBV15 to TRBJ2-1; tentatively, D is TRBD2 (7 bases). Germline V CDR1 and CDR2: LNHNV, YYDKDF (reference sequence). The CDR3 covers 14 residues. The CDR3 DNA is TGTGCCACCAGCAGAGATAAAGGGGGGGCCGGCCTGGTCTTC. Protein: CATSRDKGGAGLVF. Full variable domain (remainder filled in from reference TRBV15 and TRBJ2-1): DAMVIQNPRYQVTQFGKPVTLSCSQTLNHNVMYWYQQKSSQAPKLLFHYYDKDFNNEADTPDNFQSRRPNTSFCFLDIRSPGLGDTAMYLCATSRDKGGAGLVFGPGTRLTVL.

The V gene is TRBV6-5, the J gene TRBJ1-4, with 8 bases aligning to TRBD1. Germline trimming cut 2 bases from V and 12 bases from J; bases unmatched to any gene: 8. CDR1 is MNHEY and CDR2 is SVGAGI in the germline V gene. CDR3 length: 14 amino acids. CDR3 residues: CASSYGQGLGELFF. The CDR3 nucleotides read TGTGCCAGCAGTTACGGACAGGGCCTGGGGGAACTGTTTTTT.

This clone was seen just once. The chain joins TRBV7-6 to TRBJ2-2; 14 bases align to TRBD2. V shed 5 bases, J shed 8 bases, and the junction held 10 bases outside the gene matches. The germline V gene has CDR1 SGHVS and CDR2 FNYEAQ. CDR3 length: 17 amino acids. CDR3 sequence (DNA): TGTGCCAGCAGCGCCCGGACTAGCGGGAGGTCCAGAGGGGAGCTGTTTTTT. It translates to CASSARTSGRSRGELFF.

With regard to this clone: At one end the junction does not follow the germline gene, possibly because of a read error. This chain links TRBV6-6 with TRBJ2-4; tentatively, D is TRBD1 (6 bases). Germline V lookup: CDR1 MNHNY, CDR2 SVGAGI (reference sequence). This CDR3 region has 12 residues. The CDR3 spells CASSYSQGSWGF. DNA of the CDR3: TGTGCCAGCAGTTACTCGCAGGGGAGTTGGGGGTTC.

V usage is TRBV7-6 and J usage is TRBJ1-1, with TRBD1 matching over 7 bases. The CDR3 is made up of 18 amino acids. With V trimmed by 2 bases and J by 4 bases, 16 bases remained unmatched. CDR1 is SGHVS, CDR2 FNYEAQ, per germline. Here the CDR3 reads CASSLRRGPRQGPTEAFF. CDR3 coding DNA: TGTGCCAGCAGCTTAAGAAGGGGACCGAGACAGGGACCCACTGAAGCTTTCTTT.